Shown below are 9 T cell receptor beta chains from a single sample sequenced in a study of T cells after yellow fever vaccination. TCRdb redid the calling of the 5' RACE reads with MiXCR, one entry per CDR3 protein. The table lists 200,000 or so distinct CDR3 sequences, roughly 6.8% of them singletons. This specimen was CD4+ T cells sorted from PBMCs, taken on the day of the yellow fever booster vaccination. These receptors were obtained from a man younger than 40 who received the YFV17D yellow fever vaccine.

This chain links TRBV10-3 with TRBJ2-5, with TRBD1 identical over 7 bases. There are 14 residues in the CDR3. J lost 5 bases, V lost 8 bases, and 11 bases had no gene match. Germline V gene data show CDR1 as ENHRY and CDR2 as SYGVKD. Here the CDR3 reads CAIRHGDSRETQYF. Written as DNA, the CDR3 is TGTGCCATCCGCCACGGGGACAGTCGGGAGACCCAGTACTTC.

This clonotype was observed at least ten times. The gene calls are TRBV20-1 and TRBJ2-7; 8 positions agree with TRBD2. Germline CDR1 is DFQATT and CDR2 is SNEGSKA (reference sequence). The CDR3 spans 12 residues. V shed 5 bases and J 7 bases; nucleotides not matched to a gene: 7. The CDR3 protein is CSAPAGVREQYF. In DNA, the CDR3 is TGCAGTGCTCCAGCGGGAGTGCGGGAGCAGTACTTC.

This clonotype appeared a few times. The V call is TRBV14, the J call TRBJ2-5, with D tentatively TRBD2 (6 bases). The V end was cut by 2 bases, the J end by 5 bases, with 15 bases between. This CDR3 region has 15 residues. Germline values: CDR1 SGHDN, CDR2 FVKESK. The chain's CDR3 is CASSQPGLDPETQYF. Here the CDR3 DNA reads TGTGCCAGCAGCCAACCGGGACTGGATCCGGAGACCCAGTACTTC. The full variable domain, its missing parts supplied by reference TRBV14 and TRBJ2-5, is EAGVTQFPSHSVIEKGQTVTLRCDPISGHDNLYWYRRVMGKEIKFLLHFVKESKQDESGMPNNRFLAERTGGTYSTLKVQPAELEDSGVYFCASSQPGLDPETQYFGPGTRLLVL.

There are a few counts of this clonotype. The CDR3 loop reads CASSPPQGWRITEAFF. CDR3 DNA sequence: TGTGCCAGCAGCCCGCCCCAGGGATGGAGGATCACTGAAGCTTTCTTT. The rearrangement joins TRBV3-1 to TRBJ1-1, with D possibly matching TRBD1 (5 bases). CDR3 length equals 16 residues. Trimming cost V 4 bases and J 4 bases, with 19 bases left between them. Germline CDR1 is LGHDT and CDR2 is YNNKEL (reference sequence). The variable domain in full, with the rest retrieved from reference TRBV3-1 and TRBJ1-1, is DTAVSQTPKYLVTQMGNDKSIKCEQNLGHDTMYWYKQDSKKFLKIMFSYNNKELIINETVPNRFSPKSPDKAHLNLHINSLELGDSAVYFCASSPPQGWRITEAFFGQGTRLTVV.

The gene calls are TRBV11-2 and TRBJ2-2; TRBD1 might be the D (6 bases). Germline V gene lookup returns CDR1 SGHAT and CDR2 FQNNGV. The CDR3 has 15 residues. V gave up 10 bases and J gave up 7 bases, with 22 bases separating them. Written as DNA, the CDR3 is TGTGCCACCCCTGAGACAGGCCGGTCCAGCGGGGAGCTGTTTTTT. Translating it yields CATPETGRSSGELFF.

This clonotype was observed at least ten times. This CDR3 reads CASSLFSSGDGKGYF. Here the CDR3 DNA reads TGTGCCAGCAGCTTGTTTTCATCGGGTGACGGGAAGGGGTACTTC. The rearrangement links TRBV7-8 to TRBJ2-7, with D tentatively TRBD2 (5 bases). The CDR3 length is 15 residues. Germline assignment: CDR1 SGHVS and CDR2 FQNEAQ. The V and J ends lost 3 bases and 12 bases respectively, with 24 bases between them.

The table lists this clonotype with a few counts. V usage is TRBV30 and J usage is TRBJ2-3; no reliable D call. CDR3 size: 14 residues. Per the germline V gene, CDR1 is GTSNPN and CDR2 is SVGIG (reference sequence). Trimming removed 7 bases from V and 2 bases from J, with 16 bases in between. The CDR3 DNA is TGTGCCTTCCGGGCCCTTCTTGTCACAGATACGCAGTATTTT. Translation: CAFRALLVTDTQYF.

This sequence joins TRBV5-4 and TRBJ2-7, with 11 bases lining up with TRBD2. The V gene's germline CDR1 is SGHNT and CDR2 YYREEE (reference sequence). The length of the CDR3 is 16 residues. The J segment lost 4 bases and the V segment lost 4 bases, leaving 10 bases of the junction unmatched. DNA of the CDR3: TGTGCCAGCAGCCCAACCGGGACTAGCGGTAAATACGAGCAGTACTTC. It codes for CASSPTGTSGKYEQYF.

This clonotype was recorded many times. The CDR3: CAIRNGGETQYF. CDR3 DNA: TGTGCCATCCGTAACGGTGGTGAGACCCAGTACTTC. V usage is TRBV10-3 and J usage is TRBJ2-5; D is unclear. Germline-derived CDR1 and CDR2 are ENHRY and SYGVKD. The CDR3 is 12 amino acids. The ends were cut back, 8 bases at V and 5 bases at J, with 12 bases in the middle.